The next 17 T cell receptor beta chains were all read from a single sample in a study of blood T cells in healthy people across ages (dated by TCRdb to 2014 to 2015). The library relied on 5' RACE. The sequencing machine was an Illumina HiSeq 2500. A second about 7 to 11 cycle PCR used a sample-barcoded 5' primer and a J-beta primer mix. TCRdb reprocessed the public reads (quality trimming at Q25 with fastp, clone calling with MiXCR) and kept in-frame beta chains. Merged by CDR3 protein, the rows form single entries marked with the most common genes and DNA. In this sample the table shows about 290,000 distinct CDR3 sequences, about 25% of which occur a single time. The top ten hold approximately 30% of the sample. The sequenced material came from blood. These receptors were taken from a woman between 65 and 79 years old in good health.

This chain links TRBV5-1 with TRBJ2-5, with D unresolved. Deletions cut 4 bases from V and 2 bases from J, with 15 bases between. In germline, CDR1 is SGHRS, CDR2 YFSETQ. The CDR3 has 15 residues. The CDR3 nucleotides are TGCGCCAGCAGCCCTGAAAGTGGGCAGCAAGAGACCCAGTACTTC. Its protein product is CASSPESGQQETQYF.

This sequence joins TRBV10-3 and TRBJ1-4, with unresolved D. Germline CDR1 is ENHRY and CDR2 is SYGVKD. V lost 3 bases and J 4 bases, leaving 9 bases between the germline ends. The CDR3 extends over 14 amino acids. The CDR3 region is CAISDSGLNEKLFF. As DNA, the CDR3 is TGTGCCATCAGTGATTCAGGCCTTAATGAAAAACTGTTTTTT.

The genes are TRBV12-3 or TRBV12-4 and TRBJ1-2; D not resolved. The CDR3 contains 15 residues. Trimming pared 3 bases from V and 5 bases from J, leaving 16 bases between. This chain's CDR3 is CASSLATARGYGYTF. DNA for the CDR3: TGTGCCAGCAGTTTGGCTACAGCCCGGGGATATGGCTACACCTTC.

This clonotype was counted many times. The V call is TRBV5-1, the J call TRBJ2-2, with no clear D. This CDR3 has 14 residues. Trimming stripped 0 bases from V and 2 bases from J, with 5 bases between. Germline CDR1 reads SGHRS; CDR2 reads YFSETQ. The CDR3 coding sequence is TGCGCCAGCAGCTTGGAGGGAAACACCGGGGAGCTGTTTTTT. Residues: CASSLEGNTGELFF. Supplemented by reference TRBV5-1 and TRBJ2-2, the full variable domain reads KAGVTQTPRYLIKTRGQQVTLSCSPISGHRSVSWYQQTPGQGLQFLFEYFSETQRNKGNFPGRFSGRQFSNSRSEMNVSTLELGDSALYLCASSLEGNTGELFFGEGSRLTVL.

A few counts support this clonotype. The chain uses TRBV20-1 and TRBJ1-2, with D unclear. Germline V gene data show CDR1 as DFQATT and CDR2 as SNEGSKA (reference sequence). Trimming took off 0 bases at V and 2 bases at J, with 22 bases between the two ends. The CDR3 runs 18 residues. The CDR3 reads CSARDHVPTRPINYGYTF. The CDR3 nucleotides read TGCAGTGCTAGAGATCACGTTCCGACAAGGCCAATCAACTATGGCTACACCTTC.

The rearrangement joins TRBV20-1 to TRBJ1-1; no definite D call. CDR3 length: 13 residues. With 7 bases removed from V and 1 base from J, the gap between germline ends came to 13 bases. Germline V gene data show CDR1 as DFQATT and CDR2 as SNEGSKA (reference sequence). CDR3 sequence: CSVRDLSNTEAFF. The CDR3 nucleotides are TGCAGTGTCAGAGATCTCTCGAACACTGAAGCTTTCTTT.

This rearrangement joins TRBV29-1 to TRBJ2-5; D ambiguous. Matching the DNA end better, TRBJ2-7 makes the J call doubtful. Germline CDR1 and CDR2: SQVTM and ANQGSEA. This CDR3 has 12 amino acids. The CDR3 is CSVGTDTYEQYF. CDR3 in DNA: TGCAGCGTTGGAACAGACACCTACGAGCAGTACTTC.

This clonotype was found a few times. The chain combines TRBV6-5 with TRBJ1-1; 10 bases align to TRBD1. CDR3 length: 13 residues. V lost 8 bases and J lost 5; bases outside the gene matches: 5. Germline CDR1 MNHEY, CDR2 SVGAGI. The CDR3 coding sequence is TGTGCCAGCCTCCGGGGACAGGGGACTGAAGCTTTCTTT. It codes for CASLRGQGTEAFF.

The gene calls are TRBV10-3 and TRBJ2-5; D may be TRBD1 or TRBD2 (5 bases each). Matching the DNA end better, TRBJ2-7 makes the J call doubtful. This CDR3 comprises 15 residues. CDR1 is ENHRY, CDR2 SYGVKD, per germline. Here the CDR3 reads CAISGDGRPVYEQYF. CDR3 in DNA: TGTGCCATCAGTGGGGACGGAAGACCGGTTTACGAGCAGTACTTC.

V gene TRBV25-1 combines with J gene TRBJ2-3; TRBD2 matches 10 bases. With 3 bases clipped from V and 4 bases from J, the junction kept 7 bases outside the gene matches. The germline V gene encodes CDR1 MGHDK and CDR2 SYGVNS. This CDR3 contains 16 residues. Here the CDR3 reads CASSDRSGRRADTQYF. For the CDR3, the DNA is TGTGCCAGCAGTGACCGTAGCGGGAGGAGAGCAGATACGCAGTATTTT.

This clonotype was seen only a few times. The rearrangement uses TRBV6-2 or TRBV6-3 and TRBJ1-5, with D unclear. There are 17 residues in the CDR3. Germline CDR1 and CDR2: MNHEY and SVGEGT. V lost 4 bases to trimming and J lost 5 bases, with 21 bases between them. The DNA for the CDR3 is TGTGCCAGCAGTTCCCAACCACTATTTAGCGGGGATCAGCCCCAGCATTTT. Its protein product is CASSSQPLFSGDQPQHF.

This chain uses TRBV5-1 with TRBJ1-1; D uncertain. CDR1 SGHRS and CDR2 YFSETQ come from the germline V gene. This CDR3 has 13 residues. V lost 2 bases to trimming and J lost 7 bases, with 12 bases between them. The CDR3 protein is CASSFVPAGEAFF. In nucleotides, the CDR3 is TGCGCCAGCAGCTTTGTCCCTGCAGGTGAAGCTTTCTTT. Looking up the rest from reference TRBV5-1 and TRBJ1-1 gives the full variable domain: KAGVTQTPRYLIKTRGQQVTLSCSPISGHRSVSWYQQTPGQGLQFLFEYFSETQRNKGNFPGRFSGRQFSNSRSEMNVSTLELGDSALYLCASSFVPAGEAFFGQGTRLTVV.

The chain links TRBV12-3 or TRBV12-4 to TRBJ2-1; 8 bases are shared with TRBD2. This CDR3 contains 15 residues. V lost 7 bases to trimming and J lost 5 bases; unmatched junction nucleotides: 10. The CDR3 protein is CASTQDTSGDNEQFF. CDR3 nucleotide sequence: TGTGCCAGCACCCAAGATACTAGCGGAGACAATGAGCAGTTCTTC.

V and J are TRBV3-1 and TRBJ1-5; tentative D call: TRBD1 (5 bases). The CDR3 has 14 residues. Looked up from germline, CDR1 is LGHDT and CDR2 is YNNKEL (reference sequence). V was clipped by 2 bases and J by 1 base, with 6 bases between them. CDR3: CASSQQGSNQPQHF. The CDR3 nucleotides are TGTGCCAGCAGCCAACAGGGCAGCAATCAGCCCCAGCATTTT.

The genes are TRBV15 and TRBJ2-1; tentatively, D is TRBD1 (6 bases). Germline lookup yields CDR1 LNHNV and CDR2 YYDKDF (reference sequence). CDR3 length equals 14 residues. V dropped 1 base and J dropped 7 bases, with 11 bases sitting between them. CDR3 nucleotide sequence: TGTGCCACCAGCAGAGGAACACAGGGAAATGAGCAGTTCTTC. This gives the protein CATSRGTQGNEQFF. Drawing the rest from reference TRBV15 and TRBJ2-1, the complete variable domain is DAMVIQNPRYQVTQFGKPVTLSCSQTLNHNVMYWYQQKSSQAPKLLFHYYDKDFNNEADTPDNFQSRRPNTSFCFLDIRSPGLGDTAMYLCATSRGTQGNEQFFGPGTRLTVL.

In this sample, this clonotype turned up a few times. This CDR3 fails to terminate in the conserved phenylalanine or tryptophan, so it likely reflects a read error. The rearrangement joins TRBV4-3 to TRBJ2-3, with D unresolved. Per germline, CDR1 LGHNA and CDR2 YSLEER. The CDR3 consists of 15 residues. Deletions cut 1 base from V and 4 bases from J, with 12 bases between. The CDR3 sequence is CASSQVGTRADTQYL. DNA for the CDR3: TGCGCCAGCAGCCAAGTAGGCACAAGAGCAGATACGCAGTATCTT.

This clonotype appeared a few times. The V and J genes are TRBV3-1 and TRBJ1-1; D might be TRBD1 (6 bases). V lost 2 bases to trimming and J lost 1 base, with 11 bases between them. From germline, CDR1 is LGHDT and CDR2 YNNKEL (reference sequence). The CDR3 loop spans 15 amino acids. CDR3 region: CASSQIGGRNTEAFF. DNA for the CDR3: TGTGCCAGCAGCCAAATCGGGGGGCGGAACACTGAAGCTTTCTTT.